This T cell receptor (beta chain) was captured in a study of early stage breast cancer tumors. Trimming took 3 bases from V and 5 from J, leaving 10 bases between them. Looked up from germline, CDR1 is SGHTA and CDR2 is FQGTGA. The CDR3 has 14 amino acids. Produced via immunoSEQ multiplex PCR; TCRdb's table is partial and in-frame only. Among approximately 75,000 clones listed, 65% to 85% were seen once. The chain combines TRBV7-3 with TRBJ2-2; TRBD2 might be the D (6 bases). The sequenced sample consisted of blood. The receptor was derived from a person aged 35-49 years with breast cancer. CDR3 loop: CASSFMAGTGELFF. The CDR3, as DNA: TGTGCCAGCAGCTTTATGGCGGGGACCGGGGAGCTGTTTTTT.